The source of this T cell receptor beta chain is a study of radiation and T cells in renal cell carcinoma (dated by TCRdb to 2019 to 2021). About the investigation overall: Samples were obtained from a clinical trial, in which 15 Gy stereotactic body radiation therapy was delivered to primary renal cell carcinomas and nephrectomy was performed 4 weeks later. In total, 50 to 55 samples underwent TCR beta sequencing: roughly 26 tumors plus 27 peripheral blood samples. Across all 50 or so samples, approximately 4,000,000 unique CDR3 nucleotide sequences, encoding 2,658,974 unique CDR3 amino acid sequences, were identified. General conclusions and limits of the study: Because no pretreatment tumor biopsies were available, whether clonotypes were present in the tumor at baseline could not be determined. Tracking of blood repertoire dynamics stopped at roughly 29 days after treatment, with no follow-up past that point. With a single-armed trial design, the study had no way to address how radiation dose or scheduling affects the TCR repertoire. An increase in top tumor clonotypes in blood was observed from baseline to 2 weeks post-radiation, followed by contraction by 4 weeks, which was taken to suggest transient expansion of tumor-resident clones.

TCR beta libraries were generated from genomic DNA with the immunoSEQ kit, following the manufacturer's recommendations. To prepare the libraries, a first multiplex PCR with proprietary primers was run, followed by a second PCR that added unique barcodes, and a bead cleanup was done after each round. A positive control reaction and a negative control reaction, both provided in the kit, were run with every batch of samples. The final libraries were assessed on an Agilent 4200 TapeStation D1000 ScreenTape, pooled by volume, and quantified by qPCR. Sequencing was performed on an Illumina NextSeq500 with a MidOutput 150-cycle cartridge, and 156 Read1 and 15 Index1 cycles were run with kit custom primers. The pooled library was loaded at 0.95 to 1 pM with roughly 19% PhiX control spiked in. The original pipeline was this. Vendor-processed data were analyzed in R, and a clonotype was defined as all T cells sharing the same CDR3 nucleotide sequence. In the clone abundance analyses, frequencies were normalized to the 10,000 most abundant clones in each sample. Before analysis, public T cell clones were removed, and these numbered fewer than five per sample on average. Tumor-enriched and baseline blood-enriched clonotypes were defined by at least a 32-fold difference in abundance between compartments. Clonotypes expanded or contracted between blood time points were identified with a beta-binomial differential abundance model. Similarity between tumor and blood repertoires was quantified using the Baroni-Urbani and Buser coefficient, and groups were compared with two-tailed Wilcoxon tests in R. TCRdb took this table from immuneACCESS and kept in-frame rearrangements with V and J called. Such tables lack part of the clones; where checked against another copy, unresolved V genes explain under half of the gap, and the rest is unexplained. The D gene and trimming were derived from the DNA, and the V and J assignments and clone size from that table. The sample has just over 95,000 clones on record, roughly 90% of them singletons. The leading ten clones occupy over 6% of the sample.

As regards this clone: No antigen is known for it. Base qualities were left out, and no much larger clone turns up one base away.

Reading the germline V gene (reference sequence) gives CDR1 GTSNPN and CDR2 SVGIG. V lost 1 base and J lost 4 bases; the stretch between them is 7 bases long. The CDR3 runs 13 amino acids, cysteine and phenylalanine included. The retained sequence is limited to the CDR3, 39 bases, with the frame set at the first base. What this sample's time point label stands for: baseline pretreatment blood. The sample's treatment or condition label, decoded: 15 Gy SBRT to primary tumor, nephrectomy 4 weeks later. To follow tumor-enriched clonotypes, serial peripheral blood was collected from radiation-treated patients at baseline and at 2 weeks and 4 weeks after SBRT. Every patient had renal cell carcinoma of clear cell pathology. Genomic DNA for TCR sequencing was prepared using the QIAamp DNA Blood Mini Kit (Qiagen). The analyses included only samples that passed all quality control checks.

This sequence uses TRBV30 and TRBJ2-2, with a tentative D gene TRBD2 over 5 matching bases. The receptor was derived from a man aged 45 to 65 with renal cell carcinoma. Specimen: blood, collected from a patient whose treatment included radiotherapy and nephrectomy. The nucleotide sequence reads as follows: TGTGCCTGGAGTGAGCGGACCACCGGGGAGCTGTTTTTT. Its protein reads: CAWSERTTGELFF.